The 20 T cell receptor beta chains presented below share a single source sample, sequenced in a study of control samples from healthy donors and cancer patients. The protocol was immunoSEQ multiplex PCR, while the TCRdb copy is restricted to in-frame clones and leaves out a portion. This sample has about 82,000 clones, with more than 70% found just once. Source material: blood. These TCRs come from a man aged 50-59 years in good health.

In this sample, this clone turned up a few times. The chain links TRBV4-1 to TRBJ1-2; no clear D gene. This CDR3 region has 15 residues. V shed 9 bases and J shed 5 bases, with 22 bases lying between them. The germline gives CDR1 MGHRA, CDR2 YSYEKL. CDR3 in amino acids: CARTIQTNPGYGYTF. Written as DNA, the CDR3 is TGCGCCAGGACGATACAGACTAACCCGGGGTATGGCTACACCTTC.

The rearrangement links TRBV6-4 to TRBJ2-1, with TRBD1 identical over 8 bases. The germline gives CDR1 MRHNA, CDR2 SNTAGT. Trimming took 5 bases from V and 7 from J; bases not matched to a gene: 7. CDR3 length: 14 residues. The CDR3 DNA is TGTGCCAGCAGTCAACAGGGGGAATTGAATGAGCAGTTCTTC. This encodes CASSQQGELNEQFF.

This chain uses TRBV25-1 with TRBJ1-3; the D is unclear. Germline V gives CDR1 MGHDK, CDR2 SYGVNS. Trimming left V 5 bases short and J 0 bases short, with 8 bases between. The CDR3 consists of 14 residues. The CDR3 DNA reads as TGTGCCAGCAGTTTCGACATCTCTGGAAACACCATATATTTT. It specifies CASSFDISGNTIYF.

The CDR3 nucleotides read TGTGCCAGCAGCTTGCTCAGGGGGTCGACCACTGAAGCTTTCTTT. This encodes CASSLLRGSTTEAFF. This chain joins TRBV7-2 and TRBJ1-1; 7 bases line up with TRBD1. This CDR3 spans 15 amino acids. Germline values: CDR1 SGHTA, CDR2 FQGNSA. V gave up 3 bases and J gave up 4 bases; unmatched junction bases: 8.

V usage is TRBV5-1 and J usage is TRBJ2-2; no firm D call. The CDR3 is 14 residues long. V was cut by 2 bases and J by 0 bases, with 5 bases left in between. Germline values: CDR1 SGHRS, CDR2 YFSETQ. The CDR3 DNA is TGCGCCAGCAGCTTCGATCCGAACACCGGGGAGCTGTTTTTT. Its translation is CASSFDPNTGELFF. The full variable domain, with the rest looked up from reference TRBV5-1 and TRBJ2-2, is KAGVTQTPRYLIKTRGQQVTLSCSPISGHRSVSWYQQTPGQGLQFLFEYFSETQRNKGNFPGRFSGRQFSNSRSEMNVSTLELGDSALYLCASSFDPNTGELFFGEGSRLTVL.

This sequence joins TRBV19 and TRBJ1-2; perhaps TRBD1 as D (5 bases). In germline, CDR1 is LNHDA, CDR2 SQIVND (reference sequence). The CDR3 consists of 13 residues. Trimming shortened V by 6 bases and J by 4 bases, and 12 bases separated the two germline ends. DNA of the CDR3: TGTGCCAGTAGGGGGGGGAGTTTCTATGGCTACACCTTC. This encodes CASRGGSFYGYTF.

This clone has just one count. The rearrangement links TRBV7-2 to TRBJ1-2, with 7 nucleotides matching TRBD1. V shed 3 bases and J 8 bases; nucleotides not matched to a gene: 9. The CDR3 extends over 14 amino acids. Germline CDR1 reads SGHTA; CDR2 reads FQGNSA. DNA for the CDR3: TGTGCCAGCAGCTTGATGGGCAGGGGGGCCGGCTACACCTTC. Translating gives CASSLMGRGAGYTF.

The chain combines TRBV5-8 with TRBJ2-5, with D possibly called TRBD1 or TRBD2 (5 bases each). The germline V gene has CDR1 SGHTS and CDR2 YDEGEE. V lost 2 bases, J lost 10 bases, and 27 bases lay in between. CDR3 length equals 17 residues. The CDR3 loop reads CASSFSARADPRVGQYF. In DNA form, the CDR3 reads TGTGCCAGCAGCTTCTCCGCCAGAGCGGATCCCAGGGTGGGCCAGTACTTC. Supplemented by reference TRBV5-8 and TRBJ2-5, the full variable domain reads EAGVTQSPTHLIKTRGQQATLRCSPISGHTSVYWYQQALGLGLQFLLWYDEGEERNRGNFPPRFSGRQFPNYSSELNVNALELEDSALYLCASSFSARADPRVGQYFGPGTRLLVL.

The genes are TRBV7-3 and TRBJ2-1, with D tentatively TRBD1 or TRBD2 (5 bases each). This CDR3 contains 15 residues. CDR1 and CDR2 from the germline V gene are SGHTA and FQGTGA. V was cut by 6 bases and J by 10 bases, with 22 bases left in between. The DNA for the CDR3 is TGTGCCAGCAGGGATAATCCGGACAAGACGGGGGAGCAGTTCTTC. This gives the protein CASRDNPDKTGEQFF.

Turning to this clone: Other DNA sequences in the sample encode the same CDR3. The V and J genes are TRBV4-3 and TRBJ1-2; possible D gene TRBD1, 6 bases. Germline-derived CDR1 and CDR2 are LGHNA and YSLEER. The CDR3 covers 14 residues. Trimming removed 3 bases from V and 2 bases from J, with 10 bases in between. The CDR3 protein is CASSQGASNYGYTF. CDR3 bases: TGCGCCAGCAGCCAGGGGGCGTCCAACTATGGCTACACCTTC.

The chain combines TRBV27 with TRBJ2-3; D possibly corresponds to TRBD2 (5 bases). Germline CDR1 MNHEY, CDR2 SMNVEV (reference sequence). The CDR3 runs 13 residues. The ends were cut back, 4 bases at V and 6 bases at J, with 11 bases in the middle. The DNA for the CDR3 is TGTGCCAGCAGTTCGCGGGCCAGGGATACGCAGTATTTT. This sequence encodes CASSSRARDTQYF.

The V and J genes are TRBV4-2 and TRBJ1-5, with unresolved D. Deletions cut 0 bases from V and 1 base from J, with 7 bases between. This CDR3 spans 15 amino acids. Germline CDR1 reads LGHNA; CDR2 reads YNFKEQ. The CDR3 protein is CASSQDAGSNQPQHF. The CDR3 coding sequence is TGTGCCAGCAGCCAAGATGCGGGGAGCAATCAGCCCCAGCATTTT.

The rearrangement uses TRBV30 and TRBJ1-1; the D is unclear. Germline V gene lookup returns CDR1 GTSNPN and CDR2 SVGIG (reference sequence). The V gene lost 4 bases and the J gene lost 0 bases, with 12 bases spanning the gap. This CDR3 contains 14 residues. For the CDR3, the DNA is TGTGCCTGGATACGAAGCTTCATGAACACTGAAGCTTTCTTT. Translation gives CAWIRSFMNTEAFF.

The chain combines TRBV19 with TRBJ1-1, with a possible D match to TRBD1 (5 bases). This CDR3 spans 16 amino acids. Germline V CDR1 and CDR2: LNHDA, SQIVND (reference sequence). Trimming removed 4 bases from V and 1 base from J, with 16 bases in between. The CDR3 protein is CASSSNPRERNTEAFF. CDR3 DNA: TGTGCCAGTAGTAGTAACCCCAGGGAGAGGAACACTGAAGCTTTCTTT.

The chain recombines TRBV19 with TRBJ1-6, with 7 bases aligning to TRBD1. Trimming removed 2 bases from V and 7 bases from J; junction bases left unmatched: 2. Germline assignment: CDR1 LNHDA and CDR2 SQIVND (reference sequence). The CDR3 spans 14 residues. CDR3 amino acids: CASSIQGGNSPLHF. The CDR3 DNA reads TGTGCCAGTAGTATACAGGGGGGGAATTCACCCCTCCACTTT.

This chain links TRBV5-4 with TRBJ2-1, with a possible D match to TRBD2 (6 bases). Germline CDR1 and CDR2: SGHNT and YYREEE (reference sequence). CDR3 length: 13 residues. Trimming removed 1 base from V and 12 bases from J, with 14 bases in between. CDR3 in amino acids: CASSLKFGGVQFF. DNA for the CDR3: TGTGCCAGCAGCTTGAAGTTTGGCGGGGTGCAGTTCTTC.

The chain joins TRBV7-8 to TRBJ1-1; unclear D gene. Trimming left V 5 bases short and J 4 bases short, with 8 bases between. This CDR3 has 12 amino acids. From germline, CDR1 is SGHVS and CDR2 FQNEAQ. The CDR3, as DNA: TGTGCCAGCAGCGCACGCTCCACTGAAGCTTTCTTT. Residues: CASSARSTEAFF.

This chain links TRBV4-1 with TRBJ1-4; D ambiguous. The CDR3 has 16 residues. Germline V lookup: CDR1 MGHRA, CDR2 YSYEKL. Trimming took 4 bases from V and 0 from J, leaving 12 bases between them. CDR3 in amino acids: CASSLQILSTNEKLFF. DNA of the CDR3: TGCGCCAGCAGCCTCCAGATCTTATCAACTAATGAAAAACTGTTTTTT.

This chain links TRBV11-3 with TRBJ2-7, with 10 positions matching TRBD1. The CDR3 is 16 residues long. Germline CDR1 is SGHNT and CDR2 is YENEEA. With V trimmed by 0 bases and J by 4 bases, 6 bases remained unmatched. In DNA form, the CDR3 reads TGTGCCAGCAGCTTAGATTGGACAGGGGGGAAATACGAGCAGTACTTC. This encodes CASSLDWTGGKYEQYF. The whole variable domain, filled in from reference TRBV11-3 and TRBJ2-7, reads EAGVVQSPRYKIIEKKQPVAFWCNPISGHNTLYWYLQNLGQGPELLIRYENEEAVDDSQLPKDRFSAERLKGVDSTLKIQPAELGDSAVYLCASSLDWTGGKYEQYFGPGTRLTVT.

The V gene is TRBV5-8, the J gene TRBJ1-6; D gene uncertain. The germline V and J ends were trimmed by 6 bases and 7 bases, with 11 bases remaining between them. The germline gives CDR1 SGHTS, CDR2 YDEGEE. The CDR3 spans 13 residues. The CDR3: CASNAGSNSPLHF. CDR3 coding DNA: TGTGCCAGCAACGCCGGGAGCAATTCACCCCTCCACTTT.